These 20 T cell receptor beta chains share one sample of origin, sequenced in a study of vaccination effects on CD4 cells after COVID-19. Viral peptide pools were used in the ViraFEST assay to expand antigen-specific CD4+ T cells, and sequencing came afterward. Isolation of CD4+ T cells took place after nine to ten days of culture. Two doses of either BNT162b2 or mRNA-1273 were given to each participant. Here immunoSEQ multiplex PCR was the method, and the copy in TCRdb shows in-frame clones only, minus some. The sample holds about 25,000 clones; 60% to 80% are singletons and the top ten take roughly 8.7%. Antigens for these TCRs are unknown. Sample: CD4+ T cells from PBMCs cultured with SARS-CoV-2 spike peptides, taken after COVID-19 vaccination. The receptors were sampled from a human donor who received a COVID-19 vaccine.

This clone was observed a single time. The rearrangement links TRBV9 to TRBJ1-5; maybe TRBD1 (6 bases). The ends were cut back, 1 base at V and 7 bases at J, with 18 bases in the middle. CDR1 SGDLS and CDR2 YYNGEE come from the germline V gene. The CDR3 length is 16 residues. The CDR3 here is CASSVRPGVDGQPQHF. CDR3 DNA sequence: TGTGCCAGCAGCGTACGCCCAGGGGTTGATGGACAGCCCCAGCATTTT.

This clone was seen only a few times. The chain links TRBV18 to TRBJ2-6; D unresolved. Per germline, CDR1 KGHSH and CDR2 LQKENI. CDR3 length: 15 amino acids. V was pared by 1 base and J by 1 base, with 5 bases between. CDR3 sequence reads: CASSPLASGANVLTF. The CDR3 nucleotides are TGTGCCAGCTCACCACTGGCTTCTGGGGCCAACGTCCTGACTTTC.

This CDR3 reads CASRAQGAITQNGYTF. As DNA, the CDR3 is TGTGCCAGTAGGGCTCAGGGGGCGATTACCCAAAATGGCTACACCTTC. The genes are TRBV19 and TRBJ1-2; 8 bases map to TRBD1. Germline loops: CDR1 LNHDA, CDR2 SQIVND (reference sequence). The CDR3 runs to 16 residues. With V trimmed by 6 bases and J by 6 bases, 15 bases remained unmatched.

The rearrangement joins TRBV7-9 to TRBJ2-2; D may be TRBD1 (5 bases). Germline V gene lookup returns CDR1 SEHNR and CDR2 FQNEAQ (reference sequence). The CDR3 length is 14 residues. Trimming took off 5 bases at V and 0 bases at J, with 7 bases between the two ends. CDR3 nucleotides: TGTGCCAGCAGCCCAGGGACGAACACCGGGGAGCTGTTTTTT. It encodes CASSPGTNTGELFF.

This sequence joins TRBV3-1 (or the pseudogene TRBV3-2) and TRBJ2-7; 12 positions agree with TRBD2. There are 15 residues in the CDR3. V lost 10 bases, J lost 0 bases, and 7 bases stayed unmatched. CDR1 and CDR2 from the germline V gene are LGHDT and YNNKEL (reference sequence). CDR3 loop: CATYQTSGSSYEQYF. The DNA for the CDR3 is TGTGCCACCTACCAGACTAGCGGGAGCTCCTACGAGCAGTACTTC.

The chain links TRBV6-5 to TRBJ1-3, with TRBD1 identical over 8 bases. Trimming cost V 5 bases and J 9 bases; bases outside gene matches: 12. Germline V gene lookup returns CDR1 MNHEY and CDR2 SVGAGI. CDR3 size: 15 residues. In DNA, the CDR3 is TGTGCCAGCAGTCAGGGGGCAGCCCAACGGGGCACCATATATTTT. It codes for CASSQGAAQRGTIYF.

A few counts support this clone. The chain has TRBV18 and TRBJ1-5; D is perhaps TRBD1 (5 bases). The CDR3 length is 15 residues. V was pared by 3 bases and J by 4 bases, with 13 bases between. Germline V lookup: CDR1 KGHSH, CDR2 LQKENI. The CDR3 DNA is TGTGCCAGCTCACCCGGGGCCACAGCAAATCAGCCCCAGCATTTT. It specifies CASSPGATANQPQHF.

The chain employs TRBV11-3 and TRBJ2-1, with TRBD2 identical over 14 bases. The CDR3 has 15 residues. Losses at the gene ends were 4 bases for V and 10 bases for J; bases not matched to a gene: 6. Germline V gene data show CDR1 as SGHNT and CDR2 as YENEEA. The CDR3 loop is CASSSSTSGGVEQFF. The CDR3 DNA is TGTGCCAGCAGCTCTTCGACTAGCGGGGGGGTCGAGCAGTTCTTC.

By share of the sample, this clone is medium-sized (0.01 to 0.1%). The chain recombines TRBV5-1 with TRBJ2-2, with 7 bases that match TRBD2. The CDR3 consists of 15 residues. V was pared by 3 bases and J by 0 bases, with 2 bases of the junction left unmatched. The germline CDR1 and CDR2 sequences are SGHRS and YFSETQ. The CDR3 loop is CASSWGGANTGELFF. Written as DNA, the CDR3 is TGCGCCAGCAGCTGGGGGGGAGCGAACACCGGGGAGCTGTTTTTT. Full variable domain (missing parts from reference TRBV5-1 and TRBJ2-2): KAGVTQTPRYLIKTRGQQVTLSCSPISGHRSVSWYQQTPGQGLQFLFEYFSETQRNKGNFPGRFSGRQFSNSRSEMNVSTLELGDSALYLCASSWGGANTGELFFGEGSRLTVL.

The V gene is TRBV5-4, the J gene TRBJ2-2; 12 nucleotides match TRBD2. The ends lost 3 bases at V and 6 bases at J; junction bases unmatched: 6. The CDR3 runs to 16 residues. The germline CDR1 and CDR2 sequences are SGHNT and YYREEE (reference sequence). The CDR3 DNA sequence: TGTGCCAGCAGCTCGGGAACTAGCGGGAGGTCCGGGGAGCTGTTTTTT. It yields the protein CASSSGTSGRSGELFF.

The chain is built from TRBV7-8 and TRBJ2-1; 9 bases are a match to TRBD2. The CDR3 runs to 16 residues. The V segment lost 1 base and the J segment 3 bases; nucleotides outside the gene matches: 4. Germline lookup yields CDR1 SGHVS and CDR2 FQNEAQ. The CDR3, as DNA: TGTGCCAGCAGCTTAGAGGGGCGGGGGGGCTACAATGAGCAGTTCTTC. It translates to CASSLEGRGGYNEQFF.

V usage is TRBV7-9 and J usage is TRBJ2-3; D not certain. The CDR3 has 12 amino acids. Germline V gives CDR1 SEHNR, CDR2 FQNEAQ (reference sequence). Trimming removed 4 bases from V and 6 bases from J, with 8 bases in between. CDR3 region: CASSSLRDTQYF. The CDR3 region has the DNA TGTGCCAGCAGCTCATTACGGGATACGCAGTATTTT.

This clone ranks as medium-sized. V and J are TRBV18 and TRBJ2-7, with D maybe TRBD1 (5 bases). V was trimmed by 3 bases and J by 5 bases, leaving 17 bases between them. This CDR3 is built from 15 residues. CDR1 KGHSH and CDR2 LQKENI come from the germline V gene. CDR3 sequence: CASSPSQGVKDEQYF. In DNA, the CDR3 is TGTGCCAGCTCACCTTCGCAAGGGGTTAAAGACGAGCAGTACTTC.

This chain uses TRBV6-6 with TRBJ2-2; TRBD2 matches 9 bases. CDR3 length: 16 amino acids. Unmatched junction bases numbered 1, after V lost 1 base and J lost 1 base. Germline V gene sequence: CDR1 MNHNY, CDR2 SVGAGI (reference sequence). The CDR3 reads CASSYLLAGNTGELFF. The CDR3 DNA is TGTGCCAGCAGTTACTTACTAGCGGGGAACACCGGGGAGCTGTTTTTT.

V is TRBV19 and J is TRBJ2-1, with D unclear. V lost 4 bases to trimming and J lost 7 bases, with 5 bases between them. The CDR3 length is 11 residues. Germline CDR1 reads LNHDA; CDR2 reads SQIVND (reference sequence). CDR3 sequence (DNA): TGTGCCAGTAGTAGCGAGAATGAGCAGTTCTTC. As protein: CASSSENEQFF. Complete variable domain (other parts from reference TRBV19 and TRBJ2-1): DGGITQSPKYLFRKEGQNVTLSCEQNLNHDAMYWYRQDPGQGLRLIYYSQIVNDFQKGDIAEGYSVSREKKESFPLTVTSAQKNPTAFYLCASSSENEQFFGPGTRLTVL.

This chain uses TRBV5-6 with TRBJ1-1; no definite D call. Between the trimmed V and J ends, which lost 0 bases and 8 bases, there was a span of 17 bases. The CDR3 is made up of 15 amino acids. CDR1 and CDR2 (germline): SGHDT, YYEEEE. As DNA, the CDR3 is TGTGCCAGCAGCTTGGTGGGGAGAGCACGCTCAGAAGCTTTCTTT. Its protein is CASSLVGRARSEAFF.

The V gene is TRBV5-1, the J gene TRBJ2-2; perhaps D is TRBD1 or TRBD2 (5 bases each). The CDR3 contains 15 residues. Germline V gives CDR1 SGHRS, CDR2 YFSETQ. V lost 2 bases and J 1 base, leaving 9 bases between the germline ends. The CDR3 coding sequence is TGCGCCAGCAGCTTCCAGGGAGAGAACACCGGGGAGCTGTTTTTT. Translation gives CASSFQGENTGELFF.

This clone came up a few times. The rearrangement links TRBV3-1 (or the pseudogene TRBV3-2) to TRBJ1-4; 7 bases line up with TRBD1. V trimming: 3 bases; J trimming: 6 bases; junction bases outside the gene matches: 7. The CDR3 totals 15 residues. Germline loops: CDR1 LGHDT, CDR2 YNNKEL (reference sequence). CDR3 nucleotide sequence: TGTGCCAGCAGCCAGGGAGGCCAGGGGGATGAAAAACTGTTTTTT. This gives the protein CASSQGGQGDEKLFF.

This clone was detected only once. This chain joins TRBV5-1 and TRBJ1-1, with D unresolved. Germline CDR1 is SGHRS and CDR2 is YFSETQ. The V end lost 0 bases, the J end lost 5 bases, and 8 bases lay between the germline ends. The CDR3 has 13 amino acids. The CDR3 DNA sequence: TGCGCCAGCAGCTTGGACCCCACAACTGAAGCTTTCTTT. Protein: CASSLDPTTEAFF.

This clone was seen only once. The chain employs TRBV5-1 and TRBJ2-7, with D perhaps matching TRBD1 or TRBD2 (6 bases each). The V gene lost 6 bases and the J gene lost 5 bases, with 18 bases spanning the gap. The CDR3 length is 14 residues. In germline, CDR1 is SGHRS, CDR2 YFSETQ. CDR3 residues: CASKPGVRGDEQYF. Here the CDR3 DNA reads TGCGCCAGCAAACCGGGGGTAAGGGGGGACGAGCAGTACTTC. The complete variable domain, with remaining parts taken from reference TRBV5-1 and TRBJ2-7, reads KAGVTQTPRYLIKTRGQQVTLSCSPISGHRSVSWYQQTPGQGLQFLFEYFSETQRNKGNFPGRFSGRQFSNSRSEMNVSTLELGDSALYLCASKPGVRGDEQYFGPGTRLTVT.